This TCR beta chain was identified during a study of cytomegalovirus exposure and HLA in healthy donors. This clone was seen a handful of times. The target antigen is unknown. Study observations and caveats: A few V segments could not be told apart, such as TRBV6-2 and TRBV6-3, and were left out. A prior analysis recorded that most TCR beta V segments were productive about 87% or about 30% of the time. In vitro assays verified that a few CMV-associated chains recognized CMV antigens specifically. The sole available immune exposure information was CMV serostatus.

The PCR used 60 Vbeta and 13 Jbeta primers. This table comes from immunoSEQ multiplex PCR, and its TCRdb copy is limited to in-frame clones, with some not included. The data show around 130,000 clones, about 75% seen once. Trimming left V 7 bases short and J 7 bases short, with 13 bases between. Germline CDR1 MDHEN, CDR2 SYDVKM. The CDR3 is 13 residues long. V usage is TRBV28 and J usage is TRBJ2-2; D uncertain. This TCR was sampled from a woman aged 40 to 50 in good health and CMV-seropositive. The sequenced sample consisted of PBMCs. The CDR3 sequence is CASTQQSFGELFF. The CDR3 DNA follows: TGTGCCAGCACCCAACAGAGCTTCGGGGAGCTGTTTTTT.